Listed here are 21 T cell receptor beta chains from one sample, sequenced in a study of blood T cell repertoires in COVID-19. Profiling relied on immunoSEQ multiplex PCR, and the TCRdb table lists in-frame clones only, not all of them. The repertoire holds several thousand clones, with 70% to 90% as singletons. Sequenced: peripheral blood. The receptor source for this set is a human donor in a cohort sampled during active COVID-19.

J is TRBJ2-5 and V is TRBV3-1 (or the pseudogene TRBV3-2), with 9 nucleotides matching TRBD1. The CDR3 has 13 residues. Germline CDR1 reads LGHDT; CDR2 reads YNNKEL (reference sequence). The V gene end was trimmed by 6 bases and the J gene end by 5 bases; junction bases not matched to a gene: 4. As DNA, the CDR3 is TGTGCCAGCAGTCACAGGGGGCTGGAGACCCAGTACTTC. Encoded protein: CASSHRGLETQYF.

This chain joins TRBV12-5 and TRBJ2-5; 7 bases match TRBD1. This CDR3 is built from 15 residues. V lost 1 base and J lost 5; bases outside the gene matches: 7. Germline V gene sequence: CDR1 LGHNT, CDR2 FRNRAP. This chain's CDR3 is CASGLGMTGRETQYF. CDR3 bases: TGTGCTAGTGGTTTGGGCATGACAGGGCGGGAGACCCAGTACTTC.

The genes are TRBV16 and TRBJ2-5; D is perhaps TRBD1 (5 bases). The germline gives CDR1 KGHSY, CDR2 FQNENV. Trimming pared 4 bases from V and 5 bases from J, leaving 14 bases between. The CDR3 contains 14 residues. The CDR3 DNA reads TGTGCCAGCAGCCCCCCCCAAGGGGTCGAGACCCAGTACTTC. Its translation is CASSPPQGVETQYF.

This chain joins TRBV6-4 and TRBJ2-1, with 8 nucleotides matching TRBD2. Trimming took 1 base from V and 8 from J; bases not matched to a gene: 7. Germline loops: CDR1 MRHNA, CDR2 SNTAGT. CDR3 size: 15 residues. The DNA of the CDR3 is TGTGCCAGCAGTGACTTCAGCGGGAGTAACTATGAGCAGTTCTTC. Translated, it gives CASSDFSGSNYEQFF.

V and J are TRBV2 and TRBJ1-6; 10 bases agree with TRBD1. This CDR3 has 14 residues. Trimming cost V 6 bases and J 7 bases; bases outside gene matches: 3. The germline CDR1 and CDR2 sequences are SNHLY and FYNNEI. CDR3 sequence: CASRRTGGNSPLHF. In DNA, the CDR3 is TGTGCCAGCAGGAGGACAGGGGGGAATTCACCCCTCCACTTT.

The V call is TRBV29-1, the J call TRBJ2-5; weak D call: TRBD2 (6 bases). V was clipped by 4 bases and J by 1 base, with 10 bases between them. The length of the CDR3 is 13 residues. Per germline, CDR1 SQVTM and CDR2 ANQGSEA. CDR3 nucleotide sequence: TGCAGCGTTGTAGCGGACCCCCAAGAGACCCAGTACTTC. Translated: CSVVADPQETQYF.

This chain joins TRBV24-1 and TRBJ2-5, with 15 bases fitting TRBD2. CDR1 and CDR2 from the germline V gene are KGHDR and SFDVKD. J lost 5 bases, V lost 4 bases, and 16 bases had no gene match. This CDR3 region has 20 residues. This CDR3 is CATSDGAAHGLAGGRETQYF. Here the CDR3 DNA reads TGTGCCACCAGTGACGGGGCGGCCCACGGACTAGCGGGAGGGCGGGAGACCCAGTACTTC.

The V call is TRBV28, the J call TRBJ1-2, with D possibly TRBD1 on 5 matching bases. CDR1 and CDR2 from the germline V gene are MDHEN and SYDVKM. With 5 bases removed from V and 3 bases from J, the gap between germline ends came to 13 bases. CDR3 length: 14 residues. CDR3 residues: CASSLIRVDYGYTF. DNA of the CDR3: TGTGCCAGCAGTCTGATCAGGGTGGACTATGGCTACACCTTC.

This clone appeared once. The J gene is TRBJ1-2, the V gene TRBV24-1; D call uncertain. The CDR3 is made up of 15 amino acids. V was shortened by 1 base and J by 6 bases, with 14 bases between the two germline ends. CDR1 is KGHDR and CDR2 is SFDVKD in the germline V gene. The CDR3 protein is CATSDFNSPVDGYTF. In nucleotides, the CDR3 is TGTGCCACCAGTGATTTTAACAGTCCAGTTGATGGCTACACCTTC.

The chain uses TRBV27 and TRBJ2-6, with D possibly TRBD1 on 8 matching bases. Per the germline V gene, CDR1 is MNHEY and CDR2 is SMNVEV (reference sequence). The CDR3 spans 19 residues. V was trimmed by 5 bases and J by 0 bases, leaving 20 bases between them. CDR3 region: CASSLKGNRGGSGANVLTF. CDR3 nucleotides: TGTGCCAGCAGTCTCAAGGGTAACAGGGGGGGCTCTGGGGCCAACGTCCTGACTTTC.

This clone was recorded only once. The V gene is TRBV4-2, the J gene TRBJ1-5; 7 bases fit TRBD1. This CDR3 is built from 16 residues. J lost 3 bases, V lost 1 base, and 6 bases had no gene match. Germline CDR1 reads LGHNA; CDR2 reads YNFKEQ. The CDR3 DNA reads TGTGCCAGCAGCCAAGTAGGGACAGACCCCAATCAGCCCCAGCATTTT. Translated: CASSQVGTDPNQPQHF.

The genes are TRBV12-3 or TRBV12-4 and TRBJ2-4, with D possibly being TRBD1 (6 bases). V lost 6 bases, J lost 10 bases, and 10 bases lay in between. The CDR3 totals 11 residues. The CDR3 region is CASRSGQIQYF. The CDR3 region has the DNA TGTGCCAGCAGATCCGGACAGATTCAGTACTTC.

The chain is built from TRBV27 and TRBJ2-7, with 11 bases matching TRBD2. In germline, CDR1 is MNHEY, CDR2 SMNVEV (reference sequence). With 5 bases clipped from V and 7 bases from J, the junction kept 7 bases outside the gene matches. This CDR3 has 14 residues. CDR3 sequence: CASSPLAGGGEQYF. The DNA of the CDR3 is TGTGCCAGCAGTCCGCTAGCGGGGGGCGGGGAGCAGTACTTC.

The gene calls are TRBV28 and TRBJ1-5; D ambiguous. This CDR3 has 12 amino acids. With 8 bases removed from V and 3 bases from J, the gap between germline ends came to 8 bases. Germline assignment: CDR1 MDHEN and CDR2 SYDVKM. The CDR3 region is CASPGPNQPQHF. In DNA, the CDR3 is TGTGCCAGCCCGGGTCCCAATCAGCCCCAGCATTTT.

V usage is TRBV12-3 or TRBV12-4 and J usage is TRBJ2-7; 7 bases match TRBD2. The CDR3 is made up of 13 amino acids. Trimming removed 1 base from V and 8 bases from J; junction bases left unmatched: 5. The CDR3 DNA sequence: TGTGCCAGCAGTTTAGGATCCGGGAGGCAGCAGTACTTC. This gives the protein CASSLGSGRQQYF.

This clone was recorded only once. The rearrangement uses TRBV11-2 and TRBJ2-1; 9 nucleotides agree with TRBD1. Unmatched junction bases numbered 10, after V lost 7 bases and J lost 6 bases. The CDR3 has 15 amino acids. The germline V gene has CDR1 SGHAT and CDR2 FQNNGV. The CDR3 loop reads CASNSDRGKVNEQFF. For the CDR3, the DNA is TGTGCCAGCAATTCAGACAGGGGGAAAGTCAATGAGCAGTTCTTC.

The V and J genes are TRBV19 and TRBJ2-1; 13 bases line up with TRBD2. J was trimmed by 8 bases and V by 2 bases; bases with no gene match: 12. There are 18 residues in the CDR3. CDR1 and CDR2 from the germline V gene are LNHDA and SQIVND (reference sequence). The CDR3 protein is CASSIILTSGREGDEQFF. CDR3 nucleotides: TGTGCCAGTAGTATAATTTTAACTAGCGGGAGGGAGGGCGATGAGCAGTTCTTC. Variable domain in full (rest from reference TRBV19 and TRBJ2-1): DGGITQSPKYLFRKEGQNVTLSCEQNLNHDAMYWYRQDPGQGLRLIYYSQIVNDFQKGDIAEGYSVSREKKESFPLTVTSAQKNPTAFYLCASSIILTSGREGDEQFFGPGTRLTVL.

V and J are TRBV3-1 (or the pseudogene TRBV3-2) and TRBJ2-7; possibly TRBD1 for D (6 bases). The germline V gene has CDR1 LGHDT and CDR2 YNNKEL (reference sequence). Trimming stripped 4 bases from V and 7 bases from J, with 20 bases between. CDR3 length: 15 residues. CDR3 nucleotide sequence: TGTGCCAGCAGCCTTTACAGGACAACCCAGGGGGAGCAGTACTTC. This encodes CASSLYRTTQGEQYF.

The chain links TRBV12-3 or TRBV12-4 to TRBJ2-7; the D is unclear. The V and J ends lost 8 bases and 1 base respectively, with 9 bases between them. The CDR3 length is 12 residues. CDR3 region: CASGRTSYEQYF. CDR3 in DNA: TGTGCCAGCGGTCGCACTTCCTACGAGCAGTACTTC.

The CDR3 protein is CASSLVLGYTDTQYF. CDR3 coding DNA: TGTGCCAGCAGCTTAGTCCTAGGTTACACAGATACGCAGTATTTT. The chain recombines TRBV11-2 with TRBJ2-3; D gene unclear. CDR3 length equals 15 residues. With 1 base removed from V and 2 bases from J, the gap between germline ends came to 10 bases. Germline V lookup: CDR1 SGHAT, CDR2 FQNNGV. The full variable domain, with the rest looked up from reference TRBV11-2 and TRBJ2-3, is EAGVAQSPRYKIIEKRQSVAFWCNPISGHATLYWYQQILGQGPKLLIQFQNNGVVDDSQLPKDRFSAERLKGVDSTLKIQPAKLEDSAVYLCASSLVLGYTDTQYFGPGTRLTVL.

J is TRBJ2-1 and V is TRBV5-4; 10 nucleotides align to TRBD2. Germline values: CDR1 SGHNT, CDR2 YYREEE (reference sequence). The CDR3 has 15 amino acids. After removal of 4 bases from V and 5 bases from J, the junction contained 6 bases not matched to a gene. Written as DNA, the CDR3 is TGTGCCAGCAGCCCGGGACTAGCGTCTAACAATGAGCAGTTCTTC. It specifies CASSPGLASNNEQFF.